This T cell receptor (beta chain) was captured in a study of cytomegalovirus exposure and HLA in healthy donors. Notes on the study in general: A few chains linked to CMV were shown in vitro to be specific for CMV antigens.

A remark on this clone: The target antigen is unknown.

CDR3 length equals 11 residues. Deletions cut 2 bases from V and 10 bases from J, with 8 bases between. Germline CDR1 is LNHDA and CDR2 is SQIVND (reference sequence). Profiled with immunoSEQ multiplex PCR; TCRdb holds only in-frame clones, not every one. Of 150,000 to 200,000 clones in the sample, 85% are singletons; the top ten hold around 2.4%. This chain joins TRBV19 and TRBJ1-1; tentatively, D is TRBD1 (5 bases). The TCR comes from a man younger than 40 in good health and CMV-seropositive. The material sequenced was PBMCs. The CDR3 loop is CASSIRGGAFF. The CDR3 bases are TGTGCCAGTAGTATAAGGGGAGGAGCTTTCTTT.